The clone carrying this T cell receptor (beta chain) was observed a few times. A sort by CD45RO/CCR7/CD25/CD127/CD95/CD27 yielded CD4+ naive, central memory, regulatory and stem cell-like memory cells. These data come from a study of beta chain features in type 1 diabetes. Sequencing targeted expressed TCRB transcripts, as all isolated RNA had been reverse transcribed. This table comes from immunoSEQ multiplex PCR, and its TCRdb copy is limited to in-frame clones, with some not included. The table records a few hundred thousand clones, about 16% of them present only once. CDR3 length equals 14 residues. The V and J ends lost 7 bases and 5 bases respectively, with 17 bases between them. Looked up from germline, CDR1 is SGHNT and CDR2 is YYREEE (reference sequence).

V and J are TRBV5-4 and TRBJ2-3; tentatively, D is TRBD1 (6 bases). Sequencing was carried out using naive CD4+ T cells from blood. This TCR derives from a woman under 30 in good health. CDR3 in DNA: TGTGCCAGCCGCCGGGACCAAGGGGGAGATACGCAGTATTTT. Residues: CASRRDQGGDTQYF.